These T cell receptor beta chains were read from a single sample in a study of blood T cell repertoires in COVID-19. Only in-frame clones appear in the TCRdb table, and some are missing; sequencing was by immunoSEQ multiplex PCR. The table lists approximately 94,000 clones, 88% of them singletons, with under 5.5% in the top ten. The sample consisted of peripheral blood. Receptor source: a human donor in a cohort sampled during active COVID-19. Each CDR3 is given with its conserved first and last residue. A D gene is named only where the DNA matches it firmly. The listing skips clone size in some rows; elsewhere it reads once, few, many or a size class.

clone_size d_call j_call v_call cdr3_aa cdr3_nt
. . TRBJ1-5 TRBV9 CASSPHHNNQPQHF TGTGCCAGCAGCCCCCACCACAACAATCAGCCCCAGCATTTT
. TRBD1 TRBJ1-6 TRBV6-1 CASSEGPGQGASPLHF TGTGCCAGCAGTGAAGGGCCGGGACAGGGGGCCTCACCCCTCCACTTT
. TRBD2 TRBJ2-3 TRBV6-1 CASSELAGDTQYF TGTGCCAGCAGTGAACTAGCGGGAGATACGCAGTATTTT
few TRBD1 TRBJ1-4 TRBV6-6 CASSYGQGSEKLFF TGTGCCAGCAGTTACGGACAGGGATCTGAAAAACTGTTTTTT
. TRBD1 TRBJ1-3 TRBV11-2 CASPQGQFISGNTIYF TGTGCCAGCCCCCAGGGACAGTTCATCTCTGGAAACACCATATATTTT
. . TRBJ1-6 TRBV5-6 CASSLARKNSPLHF TGTGCCAGCAGCTTGGCCAGGAAGAATTCACCCCTCCACTTT
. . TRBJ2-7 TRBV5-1 CASSLVGLGVDEQYF TGCGCCAGCAGCTTGGTTGGGCTAGGGGTCGACGAGCAGTACTTC
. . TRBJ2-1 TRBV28 CASSSLVGSSYNEQFF TGTGCCAGCAGTTCCCTGGTAGGGAGCTCCTACAATGAGCAGTTCTTC
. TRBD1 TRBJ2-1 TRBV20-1 CSASNRGYNNEQFF TGCAGTGCTAGTAACAGGGGGTACAACAATGAGCAGTTCTTC
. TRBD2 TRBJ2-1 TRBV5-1 CASSFAATSGDYNEQFF TGCGCCAGCAGCTTCGCCGCGACTAGCGGGGACTACAATGAGCAGTTCTTC
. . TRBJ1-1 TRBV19 CASSTPREGRTEAFF TGTGCCAGTAGTACCCCCCGGGAAGGGAGGACTGAAGCTTTCTTT
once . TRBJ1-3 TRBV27 CASSRPNSNTIYF TGTGCCAGCAGTCGACCGAATAGCAACACCATATATTTT
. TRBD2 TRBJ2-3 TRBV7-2 CASSSSGVSTDTQYF TGTGCCAGCAGCTCTAGCGGGGTTTCCACAGATACGCAGTATTTT
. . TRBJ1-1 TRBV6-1 CASSEVVGVNTEAFF TGTGCCAGCAGTGAAGTCGTAGGGGTGAACACTGAAGCTTTCTTT
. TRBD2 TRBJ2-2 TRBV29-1 CSVEEGLAGAGELFF TGCAGCGTTGAAGAGGGACTAGCGGGGGCCGGGGAGCTGTTTTTT
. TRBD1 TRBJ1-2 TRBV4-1 CASSQGGGRTGYGYTF TGCGCCAGCAGCCAAGGCGGGGGTAGGACAGGGTATGGCTACACCTTC
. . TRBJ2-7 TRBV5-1 CASRNEFNEQYF TGCGCCAGCAGAAATGAGTTCAACGAGCAGTACTTC
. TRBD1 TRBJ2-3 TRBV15 CATSVEGQGAQYF TGTGCCACCAGCGTTGAGGGACAGGGCGCGCAGTATTTT
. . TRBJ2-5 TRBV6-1 CASSEPTPGGLETQYF TGTGCCAGCAGTGAACCGACGCCCGGGGGACTGGAGACCCAGTACTTC
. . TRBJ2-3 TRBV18 CASSPRGPATDTQYF TGTGCCAGCTCACCCCGAGGGCCAGCCACAGATACGCAGTATTTT
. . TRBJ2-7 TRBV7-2 CASSLPSLVRGYEQYF TGTGCCAGCAGCCTTCCCTCCCTGGTCCGGGGGTACGAGCAGTACTTC
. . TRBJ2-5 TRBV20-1 CSASRTSWETQYF TGCAGTGCTAGTCGGACTTCTTGGGAGACCCAGTACTTC
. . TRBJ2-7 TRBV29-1 CSVSQGGSYEQYF TGCAGCGTCTCCCAGGGGGGAAGCTACGAGCAGTACTTC
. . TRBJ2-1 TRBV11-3 CASSSSHEQFF TGTGCCAGCAGCTCCTCCCATGAGCAGTTCTTC
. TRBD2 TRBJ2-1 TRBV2 CASSGSSGTIYNEQFF TGTGCCAGCAGTGGAAGTAGCGGGACTATCTACAATGAGCAGTTCTTC
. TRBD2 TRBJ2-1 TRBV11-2 CASSPASGSSYNEQFF TGTGCCAGCAGCCCCGCTAGCGGAAGTTCCTACAATGAGCAGTTCTTC
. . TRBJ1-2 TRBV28 CASSQHRGETLQNGYTF TGTGCCAGCAGTCAACATAGGGGCGAAACACTCCAGAATGGCTACACCTTC
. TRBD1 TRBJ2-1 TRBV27 CASSLWDRANEQFF TGTGCCAGCAGTTTATGGGACAGGGCCAATGAGCAGTTCTTC
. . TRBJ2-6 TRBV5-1 CASSLEVGSGANVLTF TGCGCCAGCAGCTTGGAGGTCGGGTCTGGGGCCAACGTCCTGACTTTC
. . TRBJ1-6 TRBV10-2 CASSEIGQGNSPLHF TGCGCCAGCAGTGAAATAGGCCAGGGGAATTCACCCCTCCACTTT
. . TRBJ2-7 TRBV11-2 CASSLLRGHYEQYF TGTGCCAGCAGCTTACTTAGGGGCCACTACGAGCAGTACTTC
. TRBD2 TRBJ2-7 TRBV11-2 CASSSNTGKRGFEQYF TGTGCCAGCAGCTCGAATACAGGAAAGCGGGGTTTCGAGCAGTACTTC
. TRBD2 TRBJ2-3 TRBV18 CASSPRTSSTDTQYF TGTGCCAGCTCACCAAGGACTAGCTCCACAGATACGCAGTATTTT
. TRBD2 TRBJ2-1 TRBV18 CASSPLRTSGRAYEQFF TGTGCCAGCTCACCTCTTCGGACTAGCGGGAGGGCTTATGAGCAGTTCTTC
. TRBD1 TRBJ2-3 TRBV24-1 CATSDPGQGTTDTQYF TGTGCCACCAGTGATCCGGGACAGGGAACCACAGATACGCAGTATTTT
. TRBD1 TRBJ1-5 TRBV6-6 CASSPGGQYTGSNQPQHF TGTGCCAGCAGTCCCGGGGGACAGTATACAGGAAGCAATCAGCCCCAGCATTTT
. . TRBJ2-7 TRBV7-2 CASSPTGAGSYEQYF TGTGCCAGCAGCCCAACCGGAGCGGGCTCCTACGAGCAGTACTTC
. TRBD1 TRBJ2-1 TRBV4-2 CASSQDRQGYNEQFF TGTGCCAGCAGCCAAGACCGACAGGGATACAATGAGCAGTTCTTC
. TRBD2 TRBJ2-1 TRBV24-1 CATSDISGRVHNEQFF TGTGCCACCAGTGACATTAGCGGGAGGGTTCACAATGAGCAGTTCTTC
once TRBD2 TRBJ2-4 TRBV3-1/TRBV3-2 CASSQDLGLAGRLPRVAKNIQYF TGTGCCAGCAGCCAAGATCTAGGACTAGCGGGCCGTCTTCCCAGGGTAGCCAAAAACATTCAGTACTTC
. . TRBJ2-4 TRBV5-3 CARSTHRHPRPGETKNIQYF TGTGCCAGAAGCACTCATCGCCACCCACGGCCGGGGGAAACCAAAAACATTCAGTACTTC
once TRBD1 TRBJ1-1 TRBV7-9 CASSLATDRPKAFF TGTGCCAGCAGCTTAGCCACGGACAGGCCCAAAGCTTTCTTT
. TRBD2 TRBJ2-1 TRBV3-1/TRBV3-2 CASSQDQTGTSGYNEQFF TGTGCCAGCAGCCAAGACCAAACCGGGACTAGCGGATACAATGAGCAGTTCTTC
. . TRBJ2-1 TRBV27 CASSSRGTANNEQFF TGTGCCAGCAGTTCCCGCGGGACGGCCAACAATGAGCAGTTCTTC